A single sample is the source of the 20 T cell receptor beta chains below, sequenced in a study of T cells in localized non-small cell lung cancer. The assay was immunoSEQ multiplex PCR, and TCRdb's table has in-frame clones only and misses some. The data contain more than 20,000 clones, 75% to 90% of them singletons. Source: PBMCs, taken before any cancer treatment. Every receptor here comes from a man aged 35-75 years with stage II squamous cell lung carcinoma.

This chain links TRBV11-3 with TRBJ2-6; D is unresolved. V was clipped by 2 bases and J by 0 bases, with 5 bases between them. This CDR3 has 15 amino acids. Germline V gene lookup returns CDR1 SGHNT and CDR2 YENEEA. The CDR3: CASSLLGSGANVLTF. As DNA, the CDR3 is TGTGCCAGCAGCTTATTAGGCTCTGGGGCCAACGTCCTGACTTTC. Filled out from reference TRBV11-3 and TRBJ2-6, the complete variable domain reads EAGVVQSPRYKIIEKKQPVAFWCNPISGHNTLYWYLQNLGQGPELLIRYENEEAVDDSQLPKDRFSAERLKGVDSTLKIQPAELGDSAVYLCASSLLGSGANVLTFGAGSRLTVL.

CDR3 sequence reads: CASSDPGAITDTQYF. The CDR3 DNA reads as TGTGCCAGCAGTGATCCGGGGGCGATCACAGATACGCAGTATTTT. This rearrangement joins TRBV2 to TRBJ2-3; the D call may be TRBD1 or TRBD2 (6 bases each). V lost 3 bases and J lost 2, with 12 bases in between. Per germline, CDR1 SNHLY and CDR2 FYNNEI. This CDR3 is 15 amino acids long.

The CDR3 spells CASISSGTTPNEQFF. CDR3 DNA sequence: TGTGCCAGCATCTCATCCGGGACTACCCCCAATGAGCAGTTCTTC. This chain links TRBV7-9 with TRBJ2-1, with 7 bases aligning to TRBD2. In germline, CDR1 is SEHNR, CDR2 FQNEAQ (reference sequence). There are 15 residues in the CDR3. After removal of 7 bases from V and 6 bases from J, the junction contained 12 bases not matched to a gene.

The J gene is TRBJ2-5, the V gene TRBV15, with 8 bases aligning to TRBD1. The germline V gene encodes CDR1 LNHNV and CDR2 YYDKDF (reference sequence). V trimming: 2 bases; J trimming: 0 bases; junction bases outside the gene matches: 8. The CDR3 loop spans 17 amino acids. The CDR3 loop is CATSRTKTGGHQETQYF. The CDR3, as DNA: TGTGCCACCAGCAGAACAAAAACAGGGGGACACCAAGAGACCCAGTACTTC.

The chain links TRBV7-9 to TRBJ2-1, with a possible D match to TRBD2 (6 bases). V shed 2 bases and J shed 7 bases, with 12 bases lying between them. CDR1 is SEHNR and CDR2 is FQNEAQ in the germline V gene (reference sequence). The CDR3 loop spans 14 amino acids. The CDR3: CASSLLGGTNEQFF. The CDR3 DNA sequence: TGTGCCAGCAGCTTACTTGGCGGGACGAATGAGCAGTTCTTC.

CDR3 region: CASSTPITSGGPQETQYF. The CDR3 DNA follows: TGTGCCAGCAGCACCCCGATAACTAGCGGGGGGCCCCAAGAGACCCAGTACTTC. The V gene is TRBV11-2, the J gene TRBJ2-5, with 12 bases aligning to TRBD2. Germline V gives CDR1 SGHAT, CDR2 FQNNGV. The CDR3 totals 18 residues. J gave up 1 base and V 5 bases, and 11 bases lay outside the gene matches.

Only one count was recorded for this clone. This sequence joins TRBV19 and TRBJ1-2; D remains ambiguous. CDR3 length: 11 amino acids. Trimming stripped 10 bases from V and 4 bases from J, with 10 bases between. Germline V gene data show CDR1 as LNHDA and CDR2 as SQIVND (reference sequence). The CDR3 loop reads CAISAAYGYTF. The DNA of the CDR3 is TGTGCCATTTCAGCAGCCTATGGCTACACCTTC.

V is TRBV6-6 and J is TRBJ1-1; no clear D. The CDR3 has 13 residues. The germline V gene encodes CDR1 MNHNY and CDR2 SVGAGI (reference sequence). V was trimmed by 2 bases and J by 0 bases, leaving 4 bases between them. CDR3 residues: CASSYPMNTEAFF. The CDR3 coding sequence is TGTGCCAGCAGTTACCCTATGAACACTGAAGCTTTCTTT.

The rearrangement uses TRBV7-9 and TRBJ1-3; D might be TRBD1 (5 bases). The germline V gene encodes CDR1 SEHNR and CDR2 FQNEAQ (reference sequence). CDR3 length: 14 amino acids. V lost 2 bases, J lost 6 bases, and 11 bases lay in between. For the CDR3, the DNA is TGTGCCAGCAGCTTATCCGGGGCAGTAAACACCATATATTTT. The encoded protein is CASSLSGAVNTIYF.

V and J are TRBV15 and TRBJ2-5; D is perhaps TRBD2 (5 bases). The CDR3 consists of 18 residues. The V gene's germline CDR1 is LNHNV and CDR2 YYDKDF (reference sequence). Trimming cost V 4 bases and J 5 bases, with 26 bases left between them. CDR3 bases: TGTGCCACCAGCACACTGCGAGATTTGAGGGCAGCCCCGGAGACCCAGTACTTC. Its protein product is CATSTLRDLRAAPETQYF.

This clone was detected only once. The junction does not match germline at one end; this may be a read error. The chain is built from TRBV9 and TRBJ2-7; 7 bases are a match to TRBD1. The CDR3 is 14 residues long. Looked up from germline, CDR1 is SGDLS and CDR2 is YYNGEE. CDR3 DNA sequence: TGTGCCAGCAGTGTAGGACAGGTCTCCTACGAGCAGTACTTC. It translates to CASSVGQVSYEQYF.

The chain has TRBV7-7 and TRBJ1-4, with no clear D. The germline CDR1 and CDR2 sequences are SSHAT and FNYEAQ (reference sequence). The germline V and J ends were trimmed by 1 base and 5 bases, with 11 bases remaining between them. This CDR3 is built from 15 residues. The CDR3 sequence: CASSLVAGFNEKLFF. The CDR3 DNA sequence: TGTGCCAGCAGCTTAGTGGCAGGATTCAATGAAAAACTGTTTTTT.

The V gene is TRBV5-8, the J gene TRBJ2-7; either TRBD1 or TRBD2 may fit D (5 bases each). V was shortened by 4 bases and J by 0 bases, with 11 bases between the two germline ends. The CDR3 length is 14 residues. Germline CDR1 reads SGHTS; CDR2 reads YDEGEE. CDR3 sequence: CASSLGTVSYEQYF. The CDR3 DNA reads TGTGCCAGCAGCCTCGGGACCGTCTCCTACGAGCAGTACTTC.

V and J are TRBV11-3 and TRBJ2-3, with 9 bases matching TRBD1. J was trimmed by 2 bases and V by 5 bases; bases with no gene match: 5. The CDR3 has 15 amino acids. Germline assignment: CDR1 SGHNT and CDR2 YENEEA. CDR3 nucleotides: TGTGCCAGCAGCCCTTGGGACAGGGACACAGATACGCAGTATTTT. Translating it yields CASSPWDRDTDTQYF. Looking up the rest from reference TRBV11-3 and TRBJ2-3 gives the full variable domain: EAGVVQSPRYKIIEKKQPVAFWCNPISGHNTLYWYLQNLGQGPELLIRYENEEAVDDSQLPKDRFSAERLKGVDSTLKIQPAELGDSAVYLCASSPWDRDTDTQYFGPGTRLTVL.

This clone was found once. The chain employs TRBV5-6 and TRBJ1-2, with a weak D call TRBD1 (5 bases). Germline CDR1 and CDR2: SGHDT and YYEEEE. V lost 4 bases and J lost 10, with 23 bases in between. The CDR3 contains 15 residues. The CDR3 DNA follows: TGTGCCAGCAGCGCAGGGACGGGAGCGGGAAGGGACTACACCTTC. Its protein is CASSAGTGAGRDYTF.

V is TRBV19 and J is TRBJ1-4; 9 nucleotides line up with TRBD1. CDR1 LNHDA and CDR2 SQIVND come from the germline V gene (reference sequence). The ends lost 4 bases at V and 7 bases at J; junction bases unmatched: 10. This CDR3 region has 16 residues. CDR3 sequence: CASSTGTGKGGEKLFF. The DNA for the CDR3 is TGTGCCAGTAGTACCGGGACAGGGAAGGGCGGTGAAAAACTGTTTTTT.

V gene TRBV28 combines with J gene TRBJ2-7; either TRBD1 or TRBD2 may supply D (5 bases each). The CDR3 sequence is 13 residues long. Germline CDR1 and CDR2: MDHEN and SYDVKM. Between the trimmed V and J ends, which lost 4 bases and 4 bases, there was a span of 11 bases. The CDR3 protein is CASSSPGRYEQYF. DNA of the CDR3: TGTGCCAGCAGTTCGCCAGGGAGATACGAGCAGTACTTC.

The count of this clone is one. The chain employs TRBV4-1 and TRBJ1-2; 7 bases align to TRBD1. V gave up 4 bases and J gave up 0 bases; unmatched junction bases: 14. CDR1 is MGHRA and CDR2 is YSYEKL in the germline V gene. This CDR3 has 18 amino acids. In nucleotides, the CDR3 is TGCGCCAGCAGCCGACCAGGGACAGCCAATCCTACTAACTATGGCTACACCTTC. Its translation: CASSRPGTANPTNYGYTF.

This rearrangement joins TRBV5-1 to TRBJ1-1; tentatively, D is TRBD1 (5 bases). Trimming removed 2 bases at V and 1 base at J, with 12 bases between. Germline CDR1 reads SGHRS; CDR2 reads YFSETQ. The CDR3 loop spans 15 amino acids. The CDR3 DNA reads TGCGCCAGCAGCTTCTCAGGGATCGGGAACACTGAAGCTTTCTTT. It is translated as CASSFSGIGNTEAFF.

The chain joins TRBV10-3 to TRBJ1-1, with 8 bases matching TRBD1. This CDR3 is 14 amino acids long. Germline loops: CDR1 ENHRY, CDR2 SYGVKD. J lost 1 base, V lost 6 bases, and 4 bases had no gene match. CDR3 sequence reads: CAIRPGTGNTEAFF. Here the CDR3 DNA reads TGTGCCATCAGGCCCGGGACAGGGAACACTGAAGCTTTCTTT.